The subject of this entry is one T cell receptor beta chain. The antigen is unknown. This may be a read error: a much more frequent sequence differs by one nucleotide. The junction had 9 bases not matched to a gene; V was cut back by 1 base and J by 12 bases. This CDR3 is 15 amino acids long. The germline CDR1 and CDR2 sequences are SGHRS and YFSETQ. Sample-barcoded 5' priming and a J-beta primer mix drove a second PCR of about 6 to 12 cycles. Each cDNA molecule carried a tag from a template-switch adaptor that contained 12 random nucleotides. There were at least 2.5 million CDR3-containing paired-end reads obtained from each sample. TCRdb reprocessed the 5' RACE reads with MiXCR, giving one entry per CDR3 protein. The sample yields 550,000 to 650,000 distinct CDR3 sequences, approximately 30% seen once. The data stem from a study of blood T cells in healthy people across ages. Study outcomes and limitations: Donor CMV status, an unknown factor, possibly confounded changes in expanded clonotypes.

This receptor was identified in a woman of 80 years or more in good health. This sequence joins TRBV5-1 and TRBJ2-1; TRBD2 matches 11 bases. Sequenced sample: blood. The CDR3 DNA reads TGCGCCAGCAGCTTGTTCACTAGCGGGGGTGGTGGGCAGTTCTTC. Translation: CASSLFTSGGGGQFF.